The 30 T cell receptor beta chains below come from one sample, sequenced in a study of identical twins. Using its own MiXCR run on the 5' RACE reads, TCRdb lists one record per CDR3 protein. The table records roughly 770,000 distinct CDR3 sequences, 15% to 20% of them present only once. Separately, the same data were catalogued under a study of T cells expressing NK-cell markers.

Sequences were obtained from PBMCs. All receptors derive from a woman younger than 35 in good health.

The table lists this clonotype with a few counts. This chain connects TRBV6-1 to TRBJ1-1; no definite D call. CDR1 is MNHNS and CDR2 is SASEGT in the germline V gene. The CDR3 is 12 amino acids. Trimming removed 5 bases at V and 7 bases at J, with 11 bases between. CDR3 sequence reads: CASSYPEYEAFF. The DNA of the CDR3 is TGTGCCAGCAGTTATCCAGAGTATGAAGCTTTCTTT.

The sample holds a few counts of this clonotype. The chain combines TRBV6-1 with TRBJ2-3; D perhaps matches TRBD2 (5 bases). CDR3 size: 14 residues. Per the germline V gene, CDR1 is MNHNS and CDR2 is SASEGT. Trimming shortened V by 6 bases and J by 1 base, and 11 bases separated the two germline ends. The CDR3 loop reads CASRAGLGTDTQYF. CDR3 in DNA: TGTGCCAGCAGGGCCGGACTGGGCACAGATACGCAGTATTTT.

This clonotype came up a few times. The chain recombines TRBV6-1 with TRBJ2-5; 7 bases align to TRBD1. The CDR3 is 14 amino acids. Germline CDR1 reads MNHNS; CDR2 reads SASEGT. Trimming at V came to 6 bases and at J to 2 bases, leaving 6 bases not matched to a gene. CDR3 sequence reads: CASSWDRRQETQYF. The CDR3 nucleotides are TGTGCCAGCAGCTGGGACAGAAGACAAGAGACCCAGTACTTC.

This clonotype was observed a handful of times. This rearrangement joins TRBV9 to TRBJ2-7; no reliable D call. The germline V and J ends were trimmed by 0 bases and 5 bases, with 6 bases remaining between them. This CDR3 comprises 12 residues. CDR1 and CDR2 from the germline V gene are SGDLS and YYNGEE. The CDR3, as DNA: TGTGCCAGCAGCGTAGAGGACCACGAGCAGTACTTC. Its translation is CASSVEDHEQYF.

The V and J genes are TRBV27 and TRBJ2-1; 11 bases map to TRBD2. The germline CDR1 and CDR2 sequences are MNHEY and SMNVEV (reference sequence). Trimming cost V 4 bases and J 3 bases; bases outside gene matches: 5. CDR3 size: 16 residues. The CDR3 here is CASSSPGLADYNEQFF. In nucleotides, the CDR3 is TGTGCCAGCAGTTCTCCGGGACTAGCGGACTACAATGAGCAGTTCTTC.

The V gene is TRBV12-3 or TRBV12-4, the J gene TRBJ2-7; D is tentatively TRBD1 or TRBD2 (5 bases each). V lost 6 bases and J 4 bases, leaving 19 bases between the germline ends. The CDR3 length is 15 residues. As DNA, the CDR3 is TGTGCCAGCAGGTACTCAGGGACCGGACCTTACGAGCAGTACTTC. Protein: CASRYSGTGPYEQYF.

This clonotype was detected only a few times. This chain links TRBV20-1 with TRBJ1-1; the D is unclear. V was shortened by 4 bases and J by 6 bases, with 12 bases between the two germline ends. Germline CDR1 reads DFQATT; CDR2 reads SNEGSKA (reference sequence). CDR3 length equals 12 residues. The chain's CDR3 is CSAKVAEAEAFF. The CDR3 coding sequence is TGCAGTGCTAAGGTCGCAGAGGCTGAAGCTTTCTTT.

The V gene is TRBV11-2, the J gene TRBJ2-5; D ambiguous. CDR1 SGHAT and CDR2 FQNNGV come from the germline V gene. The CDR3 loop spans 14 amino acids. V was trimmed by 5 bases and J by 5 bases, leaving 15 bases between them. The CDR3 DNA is TGTGCCAGCAGCCCGCAGCATGGTTCCGAGACCCAGTACTTC. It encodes CASSPQHGSETQYF.

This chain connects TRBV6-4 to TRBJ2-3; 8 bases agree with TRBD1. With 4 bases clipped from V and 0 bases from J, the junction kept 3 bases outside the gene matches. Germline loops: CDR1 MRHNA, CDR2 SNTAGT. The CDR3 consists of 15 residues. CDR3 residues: CASSAQGASTDTQYF. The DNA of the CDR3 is TGTGCCAGCAGTGCCCAGGGGGCAAGCACAGATACGCAGTATTTT.

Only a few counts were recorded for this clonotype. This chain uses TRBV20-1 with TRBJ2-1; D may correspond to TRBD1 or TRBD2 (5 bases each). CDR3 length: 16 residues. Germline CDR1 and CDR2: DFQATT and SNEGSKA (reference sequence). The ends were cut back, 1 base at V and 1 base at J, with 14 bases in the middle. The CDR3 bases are TGCAGTGCTAGAGCGGGACCGCGAACGTCCTACAATGAGCAGTTCTTC. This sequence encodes CSARAGPRTSYNEQFF.

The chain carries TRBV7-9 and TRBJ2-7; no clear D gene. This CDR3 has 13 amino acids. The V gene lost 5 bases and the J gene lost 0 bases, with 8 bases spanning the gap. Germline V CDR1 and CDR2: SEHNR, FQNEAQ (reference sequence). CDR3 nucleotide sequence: TGTGCCAGCAGCCCCGAAGACTCCTACGAGCAGTACTTC. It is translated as CASSPEDSYEQYF.

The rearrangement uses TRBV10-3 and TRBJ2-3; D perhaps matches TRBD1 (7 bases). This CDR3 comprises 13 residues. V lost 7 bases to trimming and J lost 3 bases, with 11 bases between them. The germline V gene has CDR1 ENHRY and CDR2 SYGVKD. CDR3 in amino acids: CAITQGGTDTQYF. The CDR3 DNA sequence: TGTGCCATCACCCAGGGGGGAACAGATACGCAGTATTTT.

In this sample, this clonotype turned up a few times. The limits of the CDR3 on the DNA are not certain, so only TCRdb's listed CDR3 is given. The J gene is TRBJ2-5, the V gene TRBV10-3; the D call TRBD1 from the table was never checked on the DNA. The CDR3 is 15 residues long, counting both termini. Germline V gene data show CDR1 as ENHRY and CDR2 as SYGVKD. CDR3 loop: CAISESEVGRGAQSF.

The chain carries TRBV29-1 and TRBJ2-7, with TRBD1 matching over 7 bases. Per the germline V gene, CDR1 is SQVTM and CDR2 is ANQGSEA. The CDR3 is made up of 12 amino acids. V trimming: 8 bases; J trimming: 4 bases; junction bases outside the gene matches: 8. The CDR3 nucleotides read TGCAGCATTGGACAGGACCCATACGAGCAGTACTTC. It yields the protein CSIGQDPYEQYF.

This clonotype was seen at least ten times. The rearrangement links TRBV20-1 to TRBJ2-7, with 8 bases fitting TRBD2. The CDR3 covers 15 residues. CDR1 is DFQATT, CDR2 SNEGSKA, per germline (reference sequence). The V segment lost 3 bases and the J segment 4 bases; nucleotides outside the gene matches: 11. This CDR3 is CSASGESGSGYEQYF. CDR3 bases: TGCAGTGCTAGTGGAGAAAGCGGGAGTGGATACGAGCAGTACTTC.

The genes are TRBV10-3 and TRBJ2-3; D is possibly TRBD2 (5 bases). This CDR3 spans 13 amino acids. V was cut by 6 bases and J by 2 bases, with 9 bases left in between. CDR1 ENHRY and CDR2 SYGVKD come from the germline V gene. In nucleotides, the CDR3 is TGTGCCATCAGGATCGGGGACACAGATACGCAGTATTTT. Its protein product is CAIRIGDTDTQYF.

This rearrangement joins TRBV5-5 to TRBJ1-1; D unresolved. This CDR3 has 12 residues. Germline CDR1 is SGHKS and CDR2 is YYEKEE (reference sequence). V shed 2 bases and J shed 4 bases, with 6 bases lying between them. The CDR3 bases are TGTGCCAGCAGCTTTATGGGCACTGAAGCTTTCTTT. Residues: CASSFMGTEAFF.

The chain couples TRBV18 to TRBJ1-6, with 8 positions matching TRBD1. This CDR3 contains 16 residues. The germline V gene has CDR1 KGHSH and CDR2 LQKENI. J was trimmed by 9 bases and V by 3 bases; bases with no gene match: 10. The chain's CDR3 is CASSPLGQGITSPLHF. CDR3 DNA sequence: TGTGCCAGCTCACCTCTTGGACAGGGAATCACTTCACCCCTCCACTTT.

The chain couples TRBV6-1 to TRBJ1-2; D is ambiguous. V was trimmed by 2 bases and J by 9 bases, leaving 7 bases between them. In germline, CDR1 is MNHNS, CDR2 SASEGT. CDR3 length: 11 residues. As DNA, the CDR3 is TGTGCCAGCAGTGAAACGGGGAGCTACACCTTC. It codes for CASSETGSYTF.

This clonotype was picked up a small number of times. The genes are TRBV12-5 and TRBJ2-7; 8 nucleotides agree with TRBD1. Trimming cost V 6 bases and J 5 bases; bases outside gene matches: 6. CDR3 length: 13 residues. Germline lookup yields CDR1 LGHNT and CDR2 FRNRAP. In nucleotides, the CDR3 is TGTGCTAGTGGCTGGACAGGGTTTGACGAGCAGTACTTC. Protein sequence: CASGWTGFDEQYF.

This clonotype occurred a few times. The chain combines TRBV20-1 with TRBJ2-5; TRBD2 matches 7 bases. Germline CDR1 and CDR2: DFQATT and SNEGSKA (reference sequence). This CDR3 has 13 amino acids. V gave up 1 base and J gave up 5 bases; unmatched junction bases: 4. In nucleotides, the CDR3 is TGCAGTGCTAGAGGAGCGGGGTGGGAGACCCAGTACTTC. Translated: CSARGAGWETQYF.

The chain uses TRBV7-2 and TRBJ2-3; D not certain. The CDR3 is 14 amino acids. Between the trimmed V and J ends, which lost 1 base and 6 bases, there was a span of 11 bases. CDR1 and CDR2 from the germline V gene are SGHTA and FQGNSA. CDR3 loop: CASSLGGAWDTQYF. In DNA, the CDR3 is TGTGCCAGCAGCTTAGGAGGAGCCTGGGATACGCAGTATTTT.

CDR3 sequence (DNA): TGTGCCAGCAGCCTCGGCTGGCAGGAAAGGGACGAAAAACTGTTTTTT. Its protein product is CASSLGWQERDEKLFF. The V gene is TRBV13, the J gene TRBJ1-4; tentative D call: TRBD1 (5 bases). V lost 5 bases and J 8 bases, leaving 21 bases between the germline ends. Per germline, CDR1 PRHDT and CDR2 FYEKMQ (reference sequence). The CDR3 length is 16 residues. Complete variable domain (other parts from reference TRBV13 and TRBJ1-4): AAGVIQSPRHLIKEKRETATLKCYPIPRHDTVYWYQQGPGQDPQFLISFYEKMQSDKGSIPDRFSAQQFSDYHSELNMSSLELGDSALYFCASSLGWQERDEKLFFGSGTQLSVL.

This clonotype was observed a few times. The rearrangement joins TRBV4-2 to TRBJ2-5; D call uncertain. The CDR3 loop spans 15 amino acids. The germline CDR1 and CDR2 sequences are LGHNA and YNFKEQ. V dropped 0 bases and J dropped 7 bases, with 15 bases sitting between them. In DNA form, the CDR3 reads TGTGCCAGCAGCCAAGAAGAGGCGAGAGGCGTGACCCAGTACTTC. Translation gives CASSQEEARGVTQYF.

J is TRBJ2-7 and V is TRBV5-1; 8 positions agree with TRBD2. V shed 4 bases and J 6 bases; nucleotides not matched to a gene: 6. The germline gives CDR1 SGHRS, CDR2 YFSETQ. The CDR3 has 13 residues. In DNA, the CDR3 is TGCGCCAGCAGCGTGCTAGCGGGTGGCGAGCAGTACTTC. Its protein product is CASSVLAGGEQYF.

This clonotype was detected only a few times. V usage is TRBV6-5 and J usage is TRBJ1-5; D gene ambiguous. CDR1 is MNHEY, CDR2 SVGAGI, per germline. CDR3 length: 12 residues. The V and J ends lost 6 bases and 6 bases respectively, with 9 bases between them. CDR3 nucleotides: TGTGCCAGCAGGCACCGAGGTCAGCCCCAGCATTTT. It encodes CASRHRGQPQHF.

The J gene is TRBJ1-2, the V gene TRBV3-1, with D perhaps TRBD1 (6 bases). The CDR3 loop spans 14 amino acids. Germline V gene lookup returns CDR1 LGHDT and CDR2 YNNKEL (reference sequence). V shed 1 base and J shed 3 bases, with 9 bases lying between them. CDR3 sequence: CASSQVPGDYGYTF. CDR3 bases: TGTGCCAGCAGCCAAGTTCCAGGGGACTATGGCTACACCTTC.

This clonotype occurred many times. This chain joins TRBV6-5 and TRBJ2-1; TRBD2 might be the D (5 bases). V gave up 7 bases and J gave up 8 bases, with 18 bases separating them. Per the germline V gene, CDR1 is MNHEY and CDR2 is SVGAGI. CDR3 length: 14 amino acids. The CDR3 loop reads CASNFRGGLHEQFF. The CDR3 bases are TGTGCCAGCAATTTCAGAGGAGGTCTTCATGAGCAGTTCTTC.

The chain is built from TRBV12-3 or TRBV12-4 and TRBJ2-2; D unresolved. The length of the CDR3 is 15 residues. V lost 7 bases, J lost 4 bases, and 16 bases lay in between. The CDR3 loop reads CASTQTRSVTGELFF. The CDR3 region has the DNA TGTGCCAGCACTCAAACCCGGAGTGTCACCGGGGAGCTGTTTTTT.

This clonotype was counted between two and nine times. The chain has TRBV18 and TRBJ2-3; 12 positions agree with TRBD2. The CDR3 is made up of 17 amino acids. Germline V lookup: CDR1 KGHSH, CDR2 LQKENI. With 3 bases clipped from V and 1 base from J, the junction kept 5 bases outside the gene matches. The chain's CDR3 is CASSPFRLAGGTDTQYF. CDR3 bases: TGTGCCAGCTCACCCTTTCGACTAGCGGGGGGCACAGATACGCAGTATTTT.